Sequencing of this T cell receptor (beta chain) was carried out in a study of cytomegalovirus exposure and HLA in healthy donors. In regard to this clone: What it recognizes is unknown.

CDR3 length: 14 residues. Per the germline V gene, CDR1 is ENHRY and CDR2 is SYGVKD. J lost 3 bases, V lost 5 bases, and 3 bases had no gene match. Study-wide results and caveats: According to a later analysis, most TCR beta chains associated with CMV appeared HLA-restricted. Usually a TCR sequence was rare, but some public TCRs were found in many donors. Researchers reported that a few CMV-associated chains were confirmed in vitro as CMV antigen-specific.

Researchers ran the PCR with 60 Vbeta and 13 Jbeta primers. In the authors' workflow: Unique TCR beta chains totaled some 88 million in a later count, with some 10 million of them shared. Produced via immunoSEQ multiplex PCR; TCRdb's table is partial and in-frame only. V and J calls plus clone size are reproduced from that table; the DNA served to infer D and trimming. The data contain approximately 100,000 clones, roughly three quarters of them seen just once; the ten biggest clones take up roughly 3.8%. The sequenced sample consisted of PBMCs. The clonotype comes from a woman in her forties in good health and CMV-seronegative. The chain couples TRBV10-3 to TRBJ1-5, with 8 bases identical to TRBD1. The CDR3 loop is CAISLDRDNQPQHF. CDR3 nucleotide sequence: TGTGCCATCAGTCTGGACAGGGACAATCAGCCCCAGCATTTT.